Detailed here is one T cell receptor (beta chain). Antigen unknown. A read error may be the cause here, since a much bigger clone is one base away. TCRdb processed the PCR reads anew with MiXCR; each CDR3 protein has one entry. Of 490,000 or so distinct CDR3 sequences in the sample, roughly 24% were seen once. CDR1 and CDR2 (germline): MNHNY, SVGAGI (reference sequence). The CDR3 consists of 15 residues. This entry belongs to a study of molecular identifiers for immune sequencing clone quantification. Study-wide points: Clones that exceeded 20 RNA copies held over 99% of effector molecules, yet under 1% in naive cells.

Naive CD8 T cell sorting was performed on the CD8+CD4-CCR7+CD45RA+ phenotype. The sequencing sample was made of naive CD8+ T cells from blood, with Jurkat cell RNA spiked in. The subset was: FACS-sorted CD8+CD4-CCR7+CD45RA+ naive T cells. This chain links TRBV6-6 with TRBJ2-5; a weak D match, TRBD1 (5 bases). The clonotype originates from a human donor in good health. Some libraries in this study had Jurkat cell RNA spiked in. CDR3 amino acids: CASRPGVWGEEAQYF. The DNA for the CDR3 is TGTGCCAGCAGACCCGGTGTCTGGGGCGAAGAGGCCCAGTACTTC.